The 3 T cell receptor beta chains below were found in one sample sequenced in a study of CD4 T cells in relation to SARS-CoV-2 and coronaviruses. Assay: immunoSEQ multiplex PCR; the TCRdb copy retains only in-frame clones and omits some. The table includes some 42,000 clones, 88% detected once. Sequenced: memory CD4+ T cells from PBMCs. The receptors shown here come from an adult with COVID-19.

This clone has more than one count but fewer than ten. The genes are TRBV7-9 and TRBJ1-1; 7 bases line up with TRBD1. Trimming cost V 5 bases and J 8 bases; bases outside gene matches: 5. The CDR3 spans 12 residues. Germline assignment: CDR1 SEHNR and CDR2 FQNEAQ (reference sequence). The CDR3 region is CASSILQGEAFF. The CDR3 DNA sequence: TGTGCCAGCAGCATACTACAGGGGGAAGCTTTCTTT.

V and J are TRBV9 and TRBJ2-3; D tentatively fits TRBD1 or TRBD2 (6 bases each). Germline values: CDR1 SGDLS, CDR2 YYNGEE. This CDR3 contains 15 residues. With 0 bases removed from V and 7 bases from J, the gap between germline ends came to 15 bases. The CDR3 here is CASSVGEGGLNTQYF. As DNA, the CDR3 is TGTGCCAGCAGCGTAGGCGAAGGGGGGCTAAATACGCAGTATTTT. The variable domain in full, completed from reference TRBV9 and TRBJ2-3, reads DSGVTQTPKHLITATGQRVTLRCSPRSGDLSVYWYQQSLDQGLQFLIQYYNGEERAKGNILERFSAQQFPDLHSELNLSSLELGDSALYFCASSVGEGGLNTQYFGPGTRLTVL.

This sequence joins TRBV29-1 and TRBJ1-4; TRBD1 matches at 8 bases. The germline V gene encodes CDR1 SQVTM and CDR2 ANQGSEA. The ends lost 4 bases at V and 5 bases at J; junction bases unmatched: 6. The CDR3 length is 14 residues. DNA of the CDR3: TGCAGCGTTGCTGACAGGGGAGGAAATGAAAAACTGTTTTTT. The encoded protein is CSVADRGGNEKLFF.